This TCR beta chain emerged from a study of OX40 agonist ivuxolimab in advanced cancers. V was trimmed by 3 bases and J by 6 bases, leaving 19 bases between them. The CDR3 consists of 16 residues. Germline V lookup: CDR1 SGHKS, CDR2 YYEKEE (reference sequence). Profiling relied on immunoSEQ multiplex PCR, and the TCRdb table lists in-frame clones only, not all of them. Of approximately 75,000 clones detected, roughly three quarters appear once; the ten largest clones hold roughly 5.4%. The source material was CD4+ or CD8+ T cells sorted from blood, sampled in a trial of the OX40 agonist ivuxolimab. The chain carries TRBV5-5 and TRBJ1-5; tentatively, D is TRBD1 (5 bases). The receptor comes from an adult with an advanced solid tumor such as melanoma, head and neck, liver or kidney cancer. CDR3: CASSYGMPGRGQPQHF. The CDR3 coding sequence is TGTGCCAGCAGCTACGGGATGCCAGGGCGCGGTCAGCCCCAGCATTTT. The whole variable domain, remainder taken from reference TRBV5-5 and TRBJ1-5, is DAGVTQSPTHLIKTRGQQVTLRCSPISGHKSVSWYQQVLGQGPQFIFQYYEKEERGRGNFPDRFSARQFPNYSSELNVNALLLGDSALYLCASSYGMPGRGQPQHFGDGTRLSIL.